Listed below are T cell receptor beta chains from one sample, sequenced in a study of T-cell reconstitution after alpha-beta-depleted transplantation in children. One entry per CDR3 protein results from TCRdb running MiXCR on the PCR reads. The sample contains 350,000 to 500,000 distinct CDR3 sequences, about 45% of which appear only once. The sample consisted of PBMCs, taken before TCRalphabeta/CD19-depleted stem cell transplant. These TCRs come from a girl aged 2-10 years with aplastic anemia, due to receive a stem cell transplant. Each CDR3 is given with its conserved first and last residue. A D gene is named only where the DNA matches it firmly. Size is stated for part of the rows, as once, few or many counts, or as a class when the clone is expanded.

CDR3 length: 15
D gene: TRBD1
V gene: TRBV7-3
clone size: few
J gene: TRBJ2-1
CDR3 DNA: TGTGCCAGCAGCCGCCGGACAGGGAACTACAATGAGCAGTTCTTC
CDR3 protein: CASSRRTGNYNEQFF

CDR3 length: 15
D gene: NA
V gene: TRBV6-5
clone size: NA
J gene: TRBJ1-1
CDR3 DNA: TGTGCCAGCAGTTACTCGCGGGGGGCGAGAACTGAAGCTTTCTTT
CDR3 protein: CASSYSRGARTEAFF

CDR3 length: 13
D gene: NA
V gene: TRBV12-3/TRBV12-4
clone size: few
J gene: TRBJ2-5
CDR3 DNA: TGTGCCAGCAGTCTGGAGAGAAGCGAGACCCAGTACTTC
CDR3 protein: CASSLERSETQYF

CDR3 length: 12
D gene: TRBD1
V gene: TRBV6-2/TRBV6-3
clone size: many
J gene: TRBJ1-2
CDR3 DNA: TGTGCCAGCCGGGACAGTCCATATGGCTACACCTTC
CDR3 protein: CASRDSPYGYTF

CDR3 length: 14
D gene: TRBD1
V gene: TRBV20-1
clone size: NA
J gene: TRBJ2-5
CDR3 DNA: TGCAGTGCTAGAGACGGAGGACAGGGAGAGACCCAGTACTTC
CDR3 protein: CSARDGGQGETQYF

CDR3 length: 13
D gene: NA
V gene: TRBV5-1
clone size: NA
J gene: TRBJ2-7
CDR3 DNA: TGCGCCAGTCAAACGGACGGACGATACGAGCAGTACTTC
CDR3 protein: CASQTDGRYEQYF

CDR3 length: 16
D gene: NA
V gene: TRBV9
clone size: few
J gene: TRBJ2-7
CDR3 DNA: TGTGCCAGCAGCGTAGAAGGTCTAGACCGAATATACGAGCAGTACTTC
CDR3 protein: CASSVEGLDRIYEQYF

CDR3 length: 15
D gene: TRBD2
V gene: TRBV19
clone size: NA
J gene: TRBJ2-1
CDR3 DNA: TGTGCCAGTAGTACCGCTAGCGGGGAGTACAATGAGCAGTTCTTC
CDR3 protein: CASSTASGEYNEQFF

CDR3 length: 15
D gene: TRBD2
V gene: TRBV20-1
clone size: NA
J gene: TRBJ2-3
CDR3 DNA: TGCAGTGCGATCGGGACTAGCGGGGGAACAGATACGCAGTATTTT
CDR3 protein: CSAIGTSGGTDTQYF

CDR3 length: 14
D gene: TRBD1
V gene: TRBV18
clone size: few
J gene: TRBJ1-4
CDR3 DNA: TGTGCCAGCTCTACCGGGACAGGGCGCGAAAAACTGTTTTTT
CDR3 protein: CASSTGTGREKLFF

CDR3 length: 15
D gene: NA
V gene: TRBV12-3/TRBV12-4
clone size: many
J gene: TRBJ2-5
CDR3 DNA: TGTGCCAGCAGTTTGTTCGTCCCGAACCAAGAGACCCAGTACTTC
CDR3 protein: CASSLFVPNQETQYF

CDR3 length: 15
D gene: TRBD1
V gene: TRBV12-3/TRBV12-4
clone size: NA
J gene: TRBJ2-7
CDR3 DNA: TGTGCCAGCAGTTCTACCGGGACAGCCTCCTACGAGCAGTACTTC
CDR3 protein: CASSSTGTASYEQYF

CDR3 length: 16
D gene: TRBD1
V gene: TRBV7-8
clone size: NA
J gene: TRBJ1-1
CDR3 DNA: TGTGCCAGCAGCTTGCGGGACAGGGGGCCGGGGACTGAAGCTTTCTTT
CDR3 protein: CASSLRDRGPGTEAFF

CDR3 length: 13
D gene: NA
V gene: TRBV27
clone size: NA
J gene: TRBJ2-7
CDR3 DNA: TGTGCCAACCAGCTGGACGTCTCCTACGAGCAGTACTTC
CDR3 protein: CANQLDVSYEQYF

CDR3 length: 15
D gene: TRBD2
V gene: TRBV5-4
clone size: NA
J gene: TRBJ2-7
CDR3 DNA: TGTGCCAGCAGCTTACCGGGACTAGCGAGGGACGAGCAGTACTTC
CDR3 protein: CASSLPGLARDEQYF

CDR3 length: 13
D gene: NA
V gene: TRBV18
clone size: NA
J gene: TRBJ1-1
CDR3 DNA: TGTGCCAGCTCACCCGGGTTCACGCATGAAGCTTTCTTT
CDR3 protein: CASSPGFTHEAFF

CDR3 length: 12
D gene: TRBD1
V gene: TRBV20-1
clone size: NA
J gene: TRBJ2-7
CDR3 DNA: TGCAGTCCAGACAGGGGGCCGGGGGAGCAGTACTTC
CDR3 protein: CSPDRGPGEQYF

CDR3 length: 18
D gene: NA
V gene: TRBV11-1
clone size: NA
J gene: TRBJ1-4
CDR3 DNA: TGTGCCAGCAGCTTAGCCTACGGGGGAGGCCGACGAGATGAAAAACTGTTTTTT
CDR3 protein: CASSLAYGGGRRDEKLFF

CDR3 length: 15
D gene: TRBD1
V gene: TRBV27
clone size: many
J gene: TRBJ1-2
CDR3 DNA: TGTGCCAGCAGTTTAAAAGGGACAGTTGTCTATGGCTACACCTTC
CDR3 protein: CASSLKGTVVYGYTF

CDR3 length: 15
D gene: NA
V gene: TRBV4-1
clone size: NA
J gene: TRBJ2-7
CDR3 DNA: TGCGCCAGCAGCCAATTACCGACTAGGGACTACGAGCAGTACTTC
CDR3 protein: CASSQLPTRDYEQYF

CDR3 length: 11
D gene: NA
V gene: TRBV30
clone size: NA
J gene: TRBJ2-1
CDR3 DNA: TGTGCCTGGATGGTCTACAATGAGCAGTTCTTC
CDR3 protein: CAWMVYNEQFF

CDR3 length: 15
D gene: NA
V gene: TRBV7-2
clone size: once
J gene: TRBJ2-3
CDR3 DNA: TGTGCCAGCAGCCCTCTTCCCGCGGTGACAGATACGCAGTATTTT
CDR3 protein: CASSPLPAVTDTQYF

CDR3 length: 15
D gene: NA
V gene: TRBV5-1
clone size: many
J gene: TRBJ1-2
CDR3 DNA: TGCGCCAGCAGCAACGAGACGGGGTTCTTATGGAGCTACACCTTC
CDR3 protein: CASSNETGFLWSYTF

CDR3 length: 12
D gene: NA
V gene: TRBV20-1
clone size: many
J gene: TRBJ1-5
CDR3 DNA: TGCAGTGCTAGAGGGGGCAATCAGCCCCAGCATTTT
CDR3 protein: CSARGGNQPQHF

CDR3 length: 10
D gene: NA
V gene: TRBV20-1
clone size: many
J gene: TRBJ2-7
CDR3 DNA: TGCAGTGCGGAACAGGGAGGGCAGTACTTC
CDR3 protein: CSAEQGGQYF

CDR3 length: 13
D gene: NA
V gene: TRBV5-1
clone size: NA
J gene: TRBJ2-2
CDR3 DNA: TGCGCCAGCGCAGGACTGAATAGCGGGGAGCTGTTTTTT
CDR3 protein: CASAGLNSGELFF

CDR3 length: 13
D gene: NA
V gene: TRBV11-1
clone size: NA
J gene: TRBJ2-1
CDR3 DNA: TGTGCCAGCAGCTTAACGAGGGACACCGGGCAGTTCTTC
CDR3 protein: CASSLTRDTGQFF

CDR3 length: 13
D gene: NA
V gene: TRBV24-1
clone size: NA
J gene: TRBJ2-5
CDR3 DNA: TGTGCCACCAGTGATGGGGCCCAAGAGACCCAGTACTTC
CDR3 protein: CATSDGAQETQYF

CDR3 length: 13
D gene: TRBD1
V gene: TRBV7-2
clone size: few
J gene: TRBJ2-1
CDR3 DNA: TGTGCCAGCAGCCCCGGGACAGGCGATGAGCAGTTCTTC
CDR3 protein: CASSPGTGDEQFF

CDR3 length: 16
D gene: TRBD1
V gene: TRBV5-1
clone size: NA
J gene: TRBJ2-3
CDR3 DNA: TGCGCCAGCAGCTACTGGACAGGGTCCCGCACAGATACGCAGTATTTT
CDR3 protein: CASSYWTGSRTDTQYF

CDR3 length: 15
D gene: NA
V gene: TRBV5-1
clone size: NA
J gene: TRBJ2-7
CDR3 DNA: TGCGCCAGCAGCTGGGCCGAGGGGAGGCAAGGTTTGCAGTACTTC
CDR3 protein: CASSWAEGRQGLQYF

CDR3 length: 10
D gene: NA
V gene: TRBV12-3/TRBV12-4
clone size: few
J gene: TRBJ2-4
CDR3 DNA: TGTGCCAGCAGTTTAGACATTCAGTACTTC
CDR3 protein: CASSLDIQYF

CDR3 length: 12
D gene: NA
V gene: TRBV24-1
clone size: many
J gene: TRBJ2-3
CDR3 DNA: TGTGCCACCAGTGGTGGCGCAGATACGCAGTATTTT
CDR3 protein: CATSGGADTQYF

CDR3 length: 14
D gene: TRBD1
V gene: TRBV5-1
clone size: NA
J gene: TRBJ1-1
CDR3 DNA: TGCGCCAGCAGCTCCGGACAGGTTAGGACTGAAGCTTTCTTT
CDR3 protein: CASSSGQVRTEAFF

CDR3 length: 15
D gene: NA
V gene: TRBV6-5
clone size: once
J gene: TRBJ1-2
CDR3 DNA: TGTGCCAGCAGTTACGCTCCCATAGGGGGTGATGGCTACACCTTC
CDR3 protein: CASSYAPIGGDGYTF

CDR3 length: 15
D gene: TRBD2
V gene: TRBV2
clone size: many
J gene: TRBJ2-1
CDR3 DNA: TGTGCCAGCAGCAAGGGACTAGCGGGAGTCAATGAGCAGTTCTTC
CDR3 protein: CASSKGLAGVNEQFF

CDR3 length: 14
D gene: NA
V gene: TRBV7-2
clone size: NA
J gene: TRBJ2-7
CDR3 DNA: TGTGCCAGCAGCTTACGGGGGCCGTATCGGGAGCAGTACTTC
CDR3 protein: CASSLRGPYREQYF

CDR3 length: 16
D gene: TRBD1
V gene: TRBV5-1
clone size: many
J gene: TRBJ2-1
CDR3 DNA: TGCGCCAGCAGCCCCTCCGGGGCAGGGGGATACAATGAGCAGTTCTTC
CDR3 protein: CASSPSGAGGYNEQFF

CDR3 length: 13
D gene: NA
V gene: TRBV7-9
clone size: many
J gene: TRBJ2-1
CDR3 DNA: TGTGCCAGCAGCTCGCCGGGCTCCCTTTCACGGTTCTTC
CDR3 protein: CASSSPGSLSRFF

CDR3 length: 15
D gene: TRBD1
V gene: TRBV28
clone size: few
J gene: TRBJ2-2
CDR3 DNA: TGTGCCAGCACTATAGGGGGCCGGAACACCGGGGAGCTGTTTTTT
CDR3 protein: CASTIGGRNTGELFF

CDR3 length: 14
D gene: TRBD2
V gene: TRBV5-4
clone size: NA
J gene: TRBJ2-3
CDR3 DNA: TGTGCCACCCGCCCGGGGAGGGGCACAGATACGCAGTATTTT
CDR3 protein: CATRPGRGTDTQYF

CDR3 length: 13
D gene: NA
V gene: TRBV29-1
clone size: NA
J gene: TRBJ1-1
CDR3 DNA: TGCAGCGTTGAAAGGGGCATGAACACTGAAGCTTTCTTT
CDR3 protein: CSVERGMNTEAFF

CDR3 length: 13
D gene: NA
V gene: TRBV29-1
clone size: NA
J gene: TRBJ2-5
CDR3 DNA: TGCAGCGTCCTTCACAGGGATGGGGAGACCCAGTACTTC
CDR3 protein: CSVLHRDGETQYF

CDR3 length: 16
D gene: NA
V gene: TRBV15
clone size: few
J gene: TRBJ1-6
CDR3 DNA: TGTGCCACCAGCAGAGAGTACACGGTTAATAATTCACCCCTCCACTTT
CDR3 protein: CATSREYTVNNSPLHF

CDR3 length: 14
D gene: TRBD1
V gene: TRBV6-1
clone size: few
J gene: TRBJ1-5
CDR3 DNA: TGTGCCAGCAGCCGGGACAGGCGGGATCAGCCCCAGCATTTT
CDR3 protein: CASSRDRRDQPQHF

CDR3 length: 15
D gene: NA
V gene: TRBV10-3
clone size: few
J gene: TRBJ1-5
CDR3 DNA: TGTGCCATCAGTAAGGGGTTTGATTGGGATCAGCCCCAGCATTTT
CDR3 protein: CAISKGFDWDQPQHF

CDR3 length: 13
D gene: NA
V gene: TRBV12-3/TRBV12-4
clone size: NA
J gene: TRBJ1-3
CDR3 DNA: TGTGCCAGCAGTTTACAATCTGGAAACACCATATATTTT
CDR3 protein: CASSLQSGNTIYF

CDR3 length: 13
D gene: NA
V gene: TRBV10-2
clone size: NA
J gene: TRBJ2-7
CDR3 DNA: TGCGCCAGCAGCGACTTCCAGGACTACGAGCAGTACTTC
CDR3 protein: CASSDFQDYEQYF

CDR3 length: 16
D gene: TRBD2
V gene: TRBV12-3/TRBV12-4
clone size: many
J gene: TRBJ2-7
CDR3 DNA: TGTGCCAGCAGTAGAGGGCCGGGACTAGAAGCCTACGAGCAGTACTTC
CDR3 protein: CASSRGPGLEAYEQYF

CDR3 length: 12
D gene: NA
V gene: TRBV7-2
clone size: many
J gene: TRBJ1-1
CDR3 DNA: TGTGCCAGCAGCTTAAACCCGTTTGAAGCTTTCTTT
CDR3 protein: CASSLNPFEAFF

CDR3 length: 16
D gene: TRBD1
V gene: TRBV7-2
clone size: many
J gene: TRBJ2-1
CDR3 DNA: TGTGCCAGCAGCTTAGTCCGGGACAGGGCGAATGATGAGCAGTTCTTC
CDR3 protein: CASSLVRDRANDEQFF

CDR3 length: 15
D gene: NA
V gene: TRBV7-2
clone size: NA
J gene: TRBJ2-7
CDR3 DNA: TGTGCCAGCAGCTCTCGGGGGACCTTATCCTACGAGCAGTACTTC
CDR3 protein: CASSSRGTLSYEQYF

CDR3 length: 18
D gene: NA
V gene: TRBV20-1
clone size: few
J gene: TRBJ1-1
CDR3 DNA: TGCAGTGCTAGAGGGGGTTTCGGCGTCCGAGAGATGAACACTGAAGCTTTCTTT
CDR3 protein: CSARGGFGVREMNTEAFF

CDR3 length: 9
D gene: NA
V gene: TRBV5-1
clone size: few
J gene: TRBJ2-7
CDR3 DNA: TGCGCCAGGACAATCGAGCAGTACTTC
CDR3 protein: CARTIEQYF

CDR3 length: 16
D gene: TRBD1
V gene: TRBV5-1
clone size: few
J gene: TRBJ1-4
CDR3 DNA: TGCGCCAGCAGCTTGGGACAGGGAACGACTAATGAAAAACTGTTTTTT
CDR3 protein: CASSLGQGTTNEKLFF

CDR3 length: 16
D gene: NA
V gene: TRBV12-3/TRBV12-4
clone size: NA
J gene: TRBJ2-7
CDR3 DNA: TGTGCCAGCAGTCTCTCAGGTGGTACGATACTCCGGGAGCAGTACTTC
CDR3 protein: CASSLSGGTILREQYF

CDR3 length: 16
D gene: NA
V gene: TRBV20-1
clone size: few
J gene: TRBJ1-6
CDR3 DNA: TGCAGTGCTAGAGCCGATGGACTGCAGATACGTTCACCCCTCCACTTT
CDR3 protein: CSARADGLQIRSPLHF

CDR3 length: 14
D gene: TRBD2
V gene: TRBV20-1
clone size: few
J gene: TRBJ2-3
CDR3 DNA: TGCAGTGCTCGCCCTAGCGGACGCACAGATACGCAGTATTTT
CDR3 protein: CSARPSGRTDTQYF

CDR3 length: 16
D gene: NA
V gene: TRBV9
clone size: NA
J gene: TRBJ2-7
CDR3 DNA: TGTGCCAGCAGCCCCCCGGACTGGCGGGGGCACTACGAGCAGTACTTC
CDR3 protein: CASSPPDWRGHYEQYF